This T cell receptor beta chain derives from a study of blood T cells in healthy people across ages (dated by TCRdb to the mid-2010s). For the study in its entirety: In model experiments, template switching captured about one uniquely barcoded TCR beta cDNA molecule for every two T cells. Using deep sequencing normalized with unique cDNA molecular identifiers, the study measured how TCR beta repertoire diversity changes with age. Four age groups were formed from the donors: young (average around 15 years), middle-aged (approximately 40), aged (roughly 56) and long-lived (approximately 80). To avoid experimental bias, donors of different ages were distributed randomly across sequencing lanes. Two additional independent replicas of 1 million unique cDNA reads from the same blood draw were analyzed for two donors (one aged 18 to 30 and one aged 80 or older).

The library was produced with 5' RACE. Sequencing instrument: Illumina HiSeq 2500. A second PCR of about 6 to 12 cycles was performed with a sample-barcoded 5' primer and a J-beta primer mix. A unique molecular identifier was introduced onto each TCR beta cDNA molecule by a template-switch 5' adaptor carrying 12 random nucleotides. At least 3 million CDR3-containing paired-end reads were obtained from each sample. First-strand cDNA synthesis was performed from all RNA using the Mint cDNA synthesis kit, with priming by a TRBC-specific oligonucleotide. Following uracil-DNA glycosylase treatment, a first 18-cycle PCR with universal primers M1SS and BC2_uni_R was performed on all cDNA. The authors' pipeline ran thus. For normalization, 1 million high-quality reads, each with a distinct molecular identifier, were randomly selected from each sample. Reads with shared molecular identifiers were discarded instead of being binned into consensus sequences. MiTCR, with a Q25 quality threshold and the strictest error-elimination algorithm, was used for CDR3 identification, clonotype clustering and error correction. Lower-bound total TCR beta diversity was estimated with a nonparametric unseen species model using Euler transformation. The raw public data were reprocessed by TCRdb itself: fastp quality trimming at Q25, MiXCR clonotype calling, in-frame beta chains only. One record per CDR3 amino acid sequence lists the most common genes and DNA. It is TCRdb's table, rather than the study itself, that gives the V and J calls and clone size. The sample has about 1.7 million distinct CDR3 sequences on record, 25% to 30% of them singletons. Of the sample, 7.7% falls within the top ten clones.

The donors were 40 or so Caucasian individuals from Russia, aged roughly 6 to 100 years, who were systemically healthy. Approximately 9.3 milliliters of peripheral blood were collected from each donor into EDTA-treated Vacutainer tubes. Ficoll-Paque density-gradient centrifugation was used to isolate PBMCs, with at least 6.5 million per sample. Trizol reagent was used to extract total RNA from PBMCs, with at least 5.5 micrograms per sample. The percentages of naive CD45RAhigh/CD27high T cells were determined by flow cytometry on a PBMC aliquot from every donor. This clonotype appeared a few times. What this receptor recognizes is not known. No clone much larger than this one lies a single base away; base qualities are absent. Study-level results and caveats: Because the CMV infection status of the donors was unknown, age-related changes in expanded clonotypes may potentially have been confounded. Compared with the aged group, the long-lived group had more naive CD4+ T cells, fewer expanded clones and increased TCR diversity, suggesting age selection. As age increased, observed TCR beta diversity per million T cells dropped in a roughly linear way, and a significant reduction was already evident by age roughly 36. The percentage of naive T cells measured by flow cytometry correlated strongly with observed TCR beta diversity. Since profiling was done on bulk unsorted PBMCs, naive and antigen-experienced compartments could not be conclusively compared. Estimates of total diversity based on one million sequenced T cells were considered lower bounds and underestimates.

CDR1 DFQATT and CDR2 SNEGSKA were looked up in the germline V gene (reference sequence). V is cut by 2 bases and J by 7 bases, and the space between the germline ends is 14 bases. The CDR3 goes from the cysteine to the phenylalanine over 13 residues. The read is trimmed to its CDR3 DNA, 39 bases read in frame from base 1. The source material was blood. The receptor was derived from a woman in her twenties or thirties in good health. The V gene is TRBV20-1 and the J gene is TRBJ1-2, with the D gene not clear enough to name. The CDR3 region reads CSARREIASGYTF. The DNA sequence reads TGCAGTGCTAGACGGGAGATTGCATCTGGCTACACCTTC.